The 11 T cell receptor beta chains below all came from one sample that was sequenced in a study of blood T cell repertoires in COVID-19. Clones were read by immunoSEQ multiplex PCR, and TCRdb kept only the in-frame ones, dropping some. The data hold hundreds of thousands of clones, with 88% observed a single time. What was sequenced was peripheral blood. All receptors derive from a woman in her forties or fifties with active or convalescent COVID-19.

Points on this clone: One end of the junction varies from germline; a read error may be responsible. CDR3 in amino acids: CSSGRSDTQYF. In DNA, the CDR3 is TGCAGTAGCGGGAGATCAGATACGCAGTATTTT. The chain joins TRBV24-1 to TRBJ2-3; 9 positions agree with TRBD2. The V gene's germline CDR1 is KGHDR and CDR2 SFDVKD. The CDR3 runs to 11 residues.

CDR3 bases: TGTGCCAGTAGTATCCGTATCGGCGTCAGGACTGAAGCTTTCTTT. Translation: CASSIRIGVRTEAFF. The V call is TRBV19, the J call TRBJ1-1; D unresolved. Per the germline V gene, CDR1 is LNHDA and CDR2 is SQIVND (reference sequence). The CDR3 spans 15 residues. The ends were cut back, 3 bases at V and 5 bases at J, with 16 bases in the middle.

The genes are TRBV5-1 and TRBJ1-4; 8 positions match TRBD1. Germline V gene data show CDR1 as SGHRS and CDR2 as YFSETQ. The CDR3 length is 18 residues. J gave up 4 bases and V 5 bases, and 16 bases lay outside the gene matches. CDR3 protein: CASRRTRGLLNLNEKLFF. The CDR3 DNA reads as TGCGCCAGCAGGCGTACCAGGGGGCTACTTAATCTTAATGAAAAACTGTTTTTT.

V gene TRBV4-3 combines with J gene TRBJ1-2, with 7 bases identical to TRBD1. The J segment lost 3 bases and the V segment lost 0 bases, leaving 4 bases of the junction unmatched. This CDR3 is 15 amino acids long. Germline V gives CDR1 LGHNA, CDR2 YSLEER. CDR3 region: CASSQERGLDYGYTF. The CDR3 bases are TGCGCCAGCAGCCAAGAGAGGGGGCTTGACTATGGCTACACCTTC.

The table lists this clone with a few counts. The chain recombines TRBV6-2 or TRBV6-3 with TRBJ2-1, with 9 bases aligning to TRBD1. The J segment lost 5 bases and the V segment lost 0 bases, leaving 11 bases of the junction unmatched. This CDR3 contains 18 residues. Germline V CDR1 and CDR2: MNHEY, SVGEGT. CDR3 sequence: CASSYSLAGTGYDNEQFF. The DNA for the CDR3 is TGTGCCAGCAGTTACTCCCTAGCCGGGACAGGGTACGACAATGAGCAGTTCTTC.

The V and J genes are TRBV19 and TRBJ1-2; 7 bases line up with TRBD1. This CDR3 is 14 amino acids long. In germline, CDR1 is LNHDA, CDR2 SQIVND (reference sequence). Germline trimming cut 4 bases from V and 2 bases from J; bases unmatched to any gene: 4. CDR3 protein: CASSRQGVNYGYTF. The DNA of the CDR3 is TGTGCCAGTAGTAGACAGGGAGTGAACTATGGCTACACCTTC.

The CDR3 protein is CASRRTATNEKLFF. The CDR3, as DNA: TGTGCCAGCAGACGGACAGCAACTAATGAAAAACTGTTTTTT. The chain employs TRBV28 and TRBJ1-4; D perhaps matches TRBD1 (6 bases). Germline CDR1 and CDR2: MDHEN and SYDVKM. V was cut by 6 bases and J by 0 bases, with 8 bases left in between. This CDR3 region has 14 residues.

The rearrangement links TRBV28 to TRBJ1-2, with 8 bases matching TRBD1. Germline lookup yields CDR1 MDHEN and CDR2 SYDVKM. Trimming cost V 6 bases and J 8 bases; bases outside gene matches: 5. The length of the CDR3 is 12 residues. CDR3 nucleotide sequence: TGTGCCAGCAGACTACAGGGGGTAGGCTACACCTTC. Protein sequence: CASRLQGVGYTF.

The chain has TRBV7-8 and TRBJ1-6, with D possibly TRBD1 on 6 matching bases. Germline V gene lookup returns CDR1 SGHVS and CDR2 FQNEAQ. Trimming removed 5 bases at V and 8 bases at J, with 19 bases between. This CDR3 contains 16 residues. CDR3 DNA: TGTGCCAGCAGCCCAAGAACCCGACAGGCTGATTCACCCCTCCACTTT. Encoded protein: CASSPRTRQADSPLHF.

The CDR3 reads CAISESTGILGTEAFF. CDR3 in DNA: TGTGCCATCAGTGAGTCTACAGGTATATTAGGCACTGAAGCTTTCTTT. The chain uses TRBV10-3 and TRBJ1-1, with D tentatively TRBD1 (5 bases). The CDR3 sequence is 16 residues long. In germline, CDR1 is ENHRY, CDR2 SYGVKD. Trimming stripped 0 bases from V and 4 bases from J, with 15 bases between.

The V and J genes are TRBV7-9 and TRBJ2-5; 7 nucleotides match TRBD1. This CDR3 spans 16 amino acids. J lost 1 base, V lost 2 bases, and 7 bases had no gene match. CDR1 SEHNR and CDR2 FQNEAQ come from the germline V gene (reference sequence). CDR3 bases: TGTGCCAGCAGCTTACTTTCCCCAGGGGGCCAAGAGACCCAGTACTTC. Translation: CASSLLSPGGQETQYF.